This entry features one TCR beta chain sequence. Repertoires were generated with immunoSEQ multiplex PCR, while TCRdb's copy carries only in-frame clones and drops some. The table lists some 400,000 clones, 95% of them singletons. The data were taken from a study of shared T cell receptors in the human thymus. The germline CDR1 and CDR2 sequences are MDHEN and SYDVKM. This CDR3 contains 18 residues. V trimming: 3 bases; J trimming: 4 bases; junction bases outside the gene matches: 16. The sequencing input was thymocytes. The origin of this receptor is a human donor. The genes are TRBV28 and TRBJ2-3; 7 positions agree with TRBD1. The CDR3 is CASSFFFYGQVNADTQYF. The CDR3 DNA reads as TGTGCCAGCAGTTTCTTTTTTTACGGACAGGTGAACGCAGATACGCAGTATTTT.